This T cell receptor (beta chain) was captured in a study of response to subunit inactivated influenza vaccine. This clonotype was observed once. Its antigen is not known. The ends lost 4 bases at V and 3 bases at J; junction bases unmatched: 7. The CDR3 is 16 residues long. TCRdb passed the RT-PCR reads through MiXCR, listing each CDR3 protein once. The sample has under 550,000 distinct CDR3 sequences, 6.5% to 8% seen once. Findings and limits, study-wide: Few additional T cells are recruited per seasonal influenza vaccination, authors suggested.

This chain links TRBV12-3 or TRBV12-4 with TRBJ2-3; 10 positions agree with TRBD2. The sequence derives from a man aged 50 to 69 who received an inactivated influenza vaccine. Material: PBMCs from blood, obtained around 25 months after vaccination. The chain's CDR3 is CASSYKRGGETDTQYF. CDR3 nucleotide sequence: TGTGCCAGCAGTTATAAGCGGGGGGGCGAGACAGATACGCAGTATTTT.